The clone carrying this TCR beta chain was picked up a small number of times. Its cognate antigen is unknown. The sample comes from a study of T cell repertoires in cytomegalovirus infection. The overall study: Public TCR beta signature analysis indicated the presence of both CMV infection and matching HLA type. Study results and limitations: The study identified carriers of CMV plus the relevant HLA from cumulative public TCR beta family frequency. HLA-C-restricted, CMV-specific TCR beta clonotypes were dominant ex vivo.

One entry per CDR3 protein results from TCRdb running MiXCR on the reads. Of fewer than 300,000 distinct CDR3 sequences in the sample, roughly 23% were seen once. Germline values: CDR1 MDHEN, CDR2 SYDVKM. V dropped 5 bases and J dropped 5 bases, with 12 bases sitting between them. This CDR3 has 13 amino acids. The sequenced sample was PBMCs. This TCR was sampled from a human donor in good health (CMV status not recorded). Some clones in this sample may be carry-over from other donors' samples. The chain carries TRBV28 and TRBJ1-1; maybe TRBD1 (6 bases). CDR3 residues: CASSARRGTEAFF. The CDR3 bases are TGTGCCAGCAGTGCCCGAAGGGGGACTGAAGCTTTCTTT.